The 21 T cell receptor beta chains listed next were all sequenced from one sample in a study of shared clonotypes between healthy human individuals (dated by TCRdb to 2020 to 2022). The library was obtained by the immunoSEQ multiplex PCR assay. TCRdb carries this immuneACCESS record with in-frame sequences only. Its versions omit some clonotypes, under half of them owing to an unresolved V gene in the studies checked, with the rest unexplained. Within this sample are about 2.3 million clones, with over 85% of them counted one time only. 0.35% to 0.5% of the sample comes from the top ten. Sequencing was done on a sample of naive CD4+ T cells from PBMCs. The cell subset or site label for this specimen denotes: CD45RA+ positively selected. These receptor sequences come from a man aged 18-30 years in good health. Some clones in this sample may be carry-over from other donors' samples.

The chain links TRBV11-1 to TRBJ2-7; perhaps TRBD1 as D (5 bases). The V gene's germline CDR1 is SGHAT and CDR2 FQDESV (reference sequence). There are 13 residues in the CDR3. Trimming removed 5 bases at V and 6 bases at J, with 14 bases between. CDR3 coding DNA: TGTGCCAGCAGCCCTCAGGGTTACAGCGAGCAGTACTTC. It specifies CASSPQGYSEQYF.

This clone was observed a single time. J is TRBJ2-4 and V is TRBV6-5; 7 positions match TRBD1. CDR3 length equals 16 residues. Trimming at V came to 0 bases and at J to 1 base, leaving 3 bases not matched to a gene. Germline CDR1 MNHEY, CDR2 SVGAGI. The CDR3 loop is CASSYSTGWAKNIQYF. The CDR3 DNA sequence: TGTGCCAGCAGTTACTCGACAGGGTGGGCCAAAAACATTCAGTACTTC.

A single count supports this clone. The J gene is TRBJ2-4, the V gene TRBV28, with D hard to call. This CDR3 is 15 amino acids long. The germline V gene encodes CDR1 MDHEN and CDR2 SYDVKM. V was clipped by 5 bases and J by 2 bases, with 13 bases between them. The CDR3 is CASSIRPRSKNIQYF. The CDR3 DNA sequence: TGTGCCAGCAGTATCCGACCCCGATCCAAAAACATTCAGTACTTC.

The chain is built from TRBV7-3 and TRBJ2-3; 8 bases fit TRBD2. Germline-derived CDR1 and CDR2 are SGHTA and FQGTGA. V lost 3 bases and J lost 3; bases outside the gene matches: 5. CDR3 length equals 15 residues. This CDR3 reads CASSFGGDPTDTQYF. DNA for the CDR3: TGTGCCAGCAGCTTCGGGGGGGACCCAACAGATACGCAGTATTTT.

This clone was seen just once. The chain employs TRBV10-3 and TRBJ2-1; 7 bases are shared with TRBD2. This CDR3 has 14 amino acids. In germline, CDR1 is ENHRY, CDR2 SYGVKD. V lost 0 bases to trimming and J lost 9 bases; unmatched junction nucleotides: 5. This chain's CDR3 is CAISESAGRVEQFF. DNA of the CDR3: TGTGCCATCAGTGAGTCGGCAGGGAGGGTTGAGCAGTTCTTC.

As DNA, the CDR3 is TGTGCCAGCAGTTACGGACAGGGGGCTTTCTACGAGCAGTACTTC. This sequence encodes CASSYGQGAFYEQYF. The chain is built from TRBV27 and TRBJ2-7; 11 nucleotides agree with TRBD1. The CDR3 length is 15 residues. The J segment lost 3 bases and the V segment lost 4 bases, leaving 5 bases of the junction unmatched. Germline V lookup: CDR1 MNHEY, CDR2 SMNVEV (reference sequence).

This clone has only one observation. The J gene is TRBJ1-4, the V gene TRBV19; D is perhaps TRBD1 (6 bases). Trimming removed 6 bases from V and 0 bases from J, with 14 bases in between. Germline V gene sequence: CDR1 LNHDA, CDR2 SQIVND (reference sequence). The length of the CDR3 is 16 residues. The CDR3 DNA is TGTGCCAGTAGCCGCAACAGGGTTGCAACTAATGAAAAACTGTTTTTT. This translates into CASSRNRVATNEKLFF.

This rearrangement joins TRBV5-1 to TRBJ2-7, with 10 bases lining up with TRBD2. Losses at the gene ends were 3 bases for V and 0 bases for J; bases not matched to a gene: 9. Germline CDR1 is SGHRS and CDR2 is YFSETQ. The CDR3 runs 17 residues. The CDR3 protein is CASSSGTSEMGSYEQYF. The CDR3 DNA reads as TGCGCCAGCAGCTCCGGGACTAGCGAGATGGGCTCCTACGAGCAGTACTTC. The full variable domain, in which reference TRBV5-1 and TRBJ2-7 provide the parts outside the CDR3, is KAGVTQTPRYLIKTRGQQVTLSCSPISGHRSVSWYQQTPGQGLQFLFEYFSETQRNKGNFPGRFSGRQFSNSRSEMNVSTLELGDSALYLCASSSGTSEMGSYEQYFGPGTRLTVT.

This rearrangement joins TRBV18 to TRBJ2-2, with 7 positions matching TRBD1. Germline V gene sequence: CDR1 KGHSH, CDR2 LQKENI. V gave up 1 base and J gave up 2 bases; unmatched junction bases: 4. The CDR3 extends over 16 amino acids. The CDR3 reads CASSPLGTDNTGELFF. The CDR3 bases are TGTGCCAGCTCACCACTTGGGACAGACAACACCGGGGAGCTGTTTTTT. Full variable domain (rest looked up from reference TRBV18 and TRBJ2-2): NAGVMQNPRHLVRRRGQEARLRCSPMKGHSHVYWYRQLPEEGLKFMVYLQKENIIDESGMPKERFSAEFPKEGPSILRIQQVVRGDSAAYFCASSPLGTDNTGELFFGEGSRLTVL.

V is TRBV28 and J is TRBJ1-2; D might be TRBD1 (5 bases). V was shortened by 9 bases and J by 5 bases, with 19 bases between the two germline ends. The germline CDR1 and CDR2 sequences are MDHEN and SYDVKM. CDR3 length equals 14 residues. Here the CDR3 DNA reads TGTGCCAGTGAATCGGGGCAGGGTTTTTATGGCTACACCTTC. Its translation: CASESGQGFYGYTF.

The count of this clone is one. The same CDR3 also results from other DNA sequences found in this sample. V usage is TRBV10-3 and J usage is TRBJ2-3, with D hard to call. V was cut by 3 bases and J by 5 bases, with 3 bases left in between. This CDR3 is 11 amino acids long. CDR1 is ENHRY, CDR2 SYGVKD, per germline. CDR3 in amino acids: CAISDGDTQYF. In DNA, the CDR3 is TGTGCCATCAGTGACGGAGATACGCAGTATTTT.

The chain joins TRBV19 to TRBJ1-4, with a weak D call TRBD1 (5 bases). Germline-derived CDR1 and CDR2 are LNHDA and SQIVND (reference sequence). V was cut by 4 bases and J by 2 bases, with 8 bases left in between. CDR3 size: 14 residues. The chain's CDR3 is CASSRRGTNEKLFF. CDR3 in DNA: TGTGCCAGTAGTAGGCGGGGGACTAATGAAAAACTGTTTTTT.

The chain is built from TRBV19 and TRBJ1-1, with D perhaps matching TRBD1 (5 bases). Between the trimmed V and J ends, which lost 5 bases and 10 bases, there was a span of 14 bases. Germline loops: CDR1 LNHDA, CDR2 SQIVND (reference sequence). The CDR3 loop spans 12 amino acids. The CDR3 spells CASSVAIGAAFF. CDR3 in DNA: TGTGCCAGTAGTGTAGCCATCGGGGCAGCTTTCTTT.

Points on this clone: Other DNA sequences in this sample translate to the same CDR3. CDR3 nucleotide sequence: TGTGCCAGCAGCCCCGTAGGACAGGGCTATGGCTACACCTTC. Its translation is CASSPVGQGYGYTF. The chain has TRBV2 and TRBJ1-2; 8 bases agree with TRBD1. V gave up 6 bases and J gave up 4 bases; unmatched junction bases: 7. The CDR3 sequence is 14 residues long. The germline V gene encodes CDR1 SNHLY and CDR2 FYNNEI.

The chain recombines TRBV6-1 with TRBJ2-7; 7 positions match TRBD1. The CDR3 contains 12 residues. Germline loops: CDR1 MNHNS, CDR2 SASEGT. After removal of 4 bases from V and 6 bases from J, the junction contained 3 bases not matched to a gene. CDR3 protein: CASSVGGGEQYF. The CDR3 DNA sequence: TGTGCCAGCAGTGTAGGGGGCGGCGAGCAGTACTTC.

To note about this clone: The same CDR3 arises from other DNA sequences in this sample as well. V gene TRBV30 combines with J gene TRBJ1-1; 8 bases agree with TRBD1. The V gene end was trimmed by 3 bases and the J gene end by 5 bases; junction bases not matched to a gene: 5. Germline V lookup: CDR1 GTSNPN, CDR2 SVGIG (reference sequence). The CDR3 spans 13 residues. The CDR3 sequence: CAWSSDRATEAFF. The CDR3 DNA is TGTGCCTGGAGCTCGGACAGGGCGACTGAAGCTTTCTTT.

With regard to this clone: Other nucleotide sequences in the sample specify the same CDR3. The V call is TRBV7-3, the J call TRBJ2-1; 10 bases agree with TRBD2. Germline V gene sequence: CDR1 SGHTA, CDR2 FQGTGA. The CDR3 totals 15 residues. The junction had 2 bases not matched to a gene; V was cut back by 1 base and J by 5 bases. The CDR3 sequence is CASSLRLAGDNEQFF. The CDR3 nucleotides are TGTGCCAGCAGCTTAAGGCTAGCGGGGGACAATGAGCAGTTCTTC.

The CDR3 nucleotides are TGCAGCGTAGAACCGGGACTAGAGACAGATACGCAGTATTTT. This gives the protein CSVEPGLETDTQYF. This chain uses TRBV29-1 with TRBJ2-3; 8 bases match TRBD2. The CDR3 contains 14 residues. J lost 3 bases, V lost 6 bases, and 8 bases had no gene match. The V gene's germline CDR1 is SQVTM and CDR2 ANQGSEA.

Comment on this clone: Other DNA sequences in the sample encode the same CDR3. The gene calls are TRBV5-1 and TRBJ2-5; D is possibly TRBD2 (5 bases). Germline-derived CDR1 and CDR2 are SGHRS and YFSETQ. V lost 2 bases, J lost 2 bases, and 10 bases lay in between. The CDR3 consists of 14 residues. The CDR3 coding sequence is TGCGCCAGCAGCTTAGTCGGGGTGCAAGAGACCCAGTACTTC. Protein product: CASSLVGVQETQYF.

In its sample, this clone was seen once. The same CDR3 arises from other DNA sequences in this sample as well. The V gene is TRBV5-4, the J gene TRBJ2-1; no clear D. CDR3 size: 13 residues. Germline V gene lookup returns CDR1 SGHNT and CDR2 YYREEE (reference sequence). Trimming cost V 0 bases and J 3 bases, with 4 bases left between them. CDR3: CASSLGHYNEQFF. Written as DNA, the CDR3 is TGTGCCAGCAGCTTGGGCCACTACAATGAGCAGTTCTTC. Complete variable domain (other parts from reference TRBV5-4 and TRBJ2-1): ETGVTQSPTHLIKTRGQQVTLRCSSQSGHNTVSWYQQALGQGPQFIFQYYREEENGRGNFPPRFSGLQFPNYSSELNVNALELDDSALYLCASSLGHYNEQFFGPGTRLTVL.

The chain employs TRBV12-5 and TRBJ2-2; TRBD2 aligns across 14 bases. Germline V CDR1 and CDR2: LGHNT, FRNRAP. The CDR3 extends over 17 amino acids. V dropped 4 bases and J dropped 1; count of bases not matched to a gene: 2. The CDR3 spells CASGSGTSGRNTGELFF. CDR3 DNA: TGTGCTAGTGGTTCTGGGACTAGCGGGAGGAACACCGGGGAGCTGTTTTTT.